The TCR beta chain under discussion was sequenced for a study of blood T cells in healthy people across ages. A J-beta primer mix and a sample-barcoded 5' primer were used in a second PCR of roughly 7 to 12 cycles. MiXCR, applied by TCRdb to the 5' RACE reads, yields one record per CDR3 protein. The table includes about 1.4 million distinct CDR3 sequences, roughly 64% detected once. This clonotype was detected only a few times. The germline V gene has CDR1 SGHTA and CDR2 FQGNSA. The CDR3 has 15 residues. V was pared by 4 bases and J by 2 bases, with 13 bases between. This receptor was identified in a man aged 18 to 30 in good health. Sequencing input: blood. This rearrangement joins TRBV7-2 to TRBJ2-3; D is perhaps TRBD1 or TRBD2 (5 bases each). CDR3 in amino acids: CASSSLGTVTDTQYF. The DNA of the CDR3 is TGTGCCAGCAGCTCCTTGGGGACCGTCACAGATACGCAGTATTTT. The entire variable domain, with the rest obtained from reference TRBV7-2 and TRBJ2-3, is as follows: GAGVSQSPSNKVTEKGKDVELRCDPISGHTALYWYRQSLGQGLEFLIYFQGNSAPDKSGLPSDRFSAERTGGSVSTLTIQRTQQEDSAVYLCASSSLGTVTDTQYFGPGTRLTVL.